These 3 T cell receptor beta chains were sequenced from one sample in a study of PD-L1 blockade in urothelial cancer. Measured with immunoSEQ multiplex PCR; TCRdb has only the in-frame clones, and not every one. The table records roughly 90,000 clones, roughly 90% of them present only once. The time point is: pretreatment peripheral blood. This specimen was PBMCs, taken around atezolizumab (anti-PD-L1) treatment. Source of these receptors: a woman aged 80 or over with urothelial cancer.

The gene calls are TRBV18 and TRBJ1-1; 8 bases agree with TRBD1. The germline V gene encodes CDR1 KGHSH and CDR2 LQKENI. This CDR3 contains 17 residues. V was clipped by 0 bases and J by 0 bases; unmatched bases: 6. The CDR3 DNA reads as TGTGCCAGCTCACCACCTCAGACAGGGGTAATGAACACTGAAGCTTTCTTT. Translating it yields CASSPPQTGVMNTEAFF.

V usage is TRBV7-9 and J usage is TRBJ1-5; D ambiguous. The CDR3 totals 15 residues. Trimming took 0 bases from V and 4 from J, leaving 10 bases between them. CDR1 is SEHNR and CDR2 is FQNEAQ in the germline V gene (reference sequence). The CDR3 coding sequence is TGTGCCAGCAGCTTAGCCGAGGCGGGAAATCAGCCCCAGCATTTT. It specifies CASSLAEAGNQPQHF.

This clone showed up just once. DNA for the CDR3: TGTGCCAGCAGCTCAGGGGGCTCTGGAAACACCATATATTTT. Encoded protein: CASSSGGSGNTIYF. The genes are TRBV28 and TRBJ1-3, with 7 bases lining up with TRBD1. Germline trimming cut 6 bases from V and 0 bases from J; bases unmatched to any gene: 2. Per the germline V gene, CDR1 is MDHEN and CDR2 is SYDVKM. The CDR3 is 14 amino acids.